What follows is one TCR beta chain and its context. The record originates from a study of CD8 T cells in Susac syndrome. Reverse transcription used roughly 0.45 to 1 ug RNA and random hexamers. TCRdb re-analysed the immunoSEQ multiplex PCR reads in MiXCR, keeping a single row per CDR3 protein. In the table there are under 150,000 distinct CDR3 sequences, approximately 96% of which are singletons. The TCR originated in a human donor with Susac syndrome. The sequenced sample was CD4+ T cells from PBMCs.

CDR3 loop: CASSLMGVNTEAFF. The CDR3 nucleotides are TGTGCCAGCAGCTTAATGGGCGTGAACACTGAAGCTTTCTTT. This chain joins TRBV7-2 and TRBJ1-1; D is undetermined. Germline V CDR1 and CDR2: SGHTA, FQGNSA. V was shortened by 2 bases and J by 0 bases, with 7 bases between the two germline ends. This CDR3 is 14 amino acids long.